The rows below give T cell receptor beta chains drawn from one sample of a study of blood T cell repertoires in COVID-19. TCRdb's table, derived via immunoSEQ multiplex PCR, lists solely in-frame clones and lacks some. The data show some 220,000 clones, more than 65% seen once. What was sequenced was peripheral blood. These receptors were collected from a man aged 50 or older with active or convalescent COVID-19. Each CDR3 is given with its conserved first and last residue. Each record gives: CDR3 length, D gene, J gene, V gene, clone size, CDR3 DNA, CDR3 protein. A D gene is named only where the DNA matches it firmly. A row's size may be missing; if present it is once, few, many or a size class.

>13|TRBD2|TRBJ2-3|TRBV11-3|-
TGTGCCAGCAGCCCGGGGGGGCCAGATACGCAGTATTTT
CASSPGGPDTQYF
>15|TRBD1|TRBJ1-6|TRBV6-5|-
TGTGCCAGGGGATCGGACAGGGCGGATAATTCACCCCTCCACTTT
CARGSDRADNSPLHF
>15|TRBD2|TRBJ2-1|TRBV5-1|-
TGCGCCAGCAGCCTACTAGCGGGAGGCTACAATGAGCAGTTCTTC
CASSLLAGGYNEQFF
>17|-|TRBJ1-2|TRBV28|-
TGTGCCAGCAGTTTCCCGGTCTGGGCAGGGGTCAACTATGGCTACACCTTC
CASSFPVWAGVNYGYTF
>16|TRBD1|TRBJ2-1|TRBV24-1|-
TGTGCCACCAGTGATCGAACAGGGGCCTCCTACAATGAGCAGTTCTTC
CATSDRTGASYNEQFF
>14|-|TRBJ2-3|TRBV2|-
TGTGCCAGCAGTAAGACACTGAGCACAGATACGCAGTATTTT
CASSKTLSTDTQYF
>16|-|TRBJ2-1|TRBV10-2|few
TGCGCCAGCAGTGACCCAGCGGGCGACTTCTACAATGAGCAGTTCTTC
CASSDPAGDFYNEQFF
>15|-|TRBJ2-3|TRBV7-2|-
TGTGCCAGCAGACTAGGCCCGGGCCGCACAGATACGCAGTATTTT
CASRLGPGRTDTQYF
>15|-|TRBJ2-5|TRBV5-1|-
TGCGCCAGCAGCCCGAGCGTCAGGGTTGGAGAGACCCAGTACTTC
CASSPSVRVGETQYF
>17|TRBD1|TRBJ1-2|TRBV5-6|-
TGTGCCAGCAGCTCGGACAGGGCCCCGGTCGTTAACTATGGCTACACCTTC
CASSSDRAPVVNYGYTF
>15|TRBD1|TRBJ1-3|TRBV10-3|-
TGTGCCATCAGTGCGCGGACAGGCTCTGGAAACACCATATATTTT
CAISARTGSGNTIYF
>16|-|TRBJ1-3|TRBV30|-
TGTGCCTGGAACCTTCAGGGGAATCGAGATGGAAACACCATATATTTT
CAWNLQGNRDGNTIYF
>14|TRBD1|TRBJ2-7|TRBV4-1|-
TGCGCCAGCAGCCTGGGACAGGGGACTGACGAGCAGTACTTC
CASSLGQGTDEQYF
>13|-|TRBJ1-6|TRBV5-1|-
TGCGCCAGCAGATGGGGGGAGAATTCACCCCTCCACTTT
CASRWGENSPLHF
>16|-|TRBJ1-6|TRBV5-5|-
TGTGCCAGCAGCGGGATAGGGAGGGGGTATAATTCACCCCTCCACTTT
CASSGIGRGYNSPLHF
>14|-|TRBJ2-3|TRBV15|once
TGTGCCACCAGCAGCCCCCTGGGAGCAGATACGCAGTATTTT
CATSSPLGADTQYF
>15|-|TRBJ1-3|TRBV15|-
TGTGCCACCAGCAGAGAAGGAGCCTCTGGAAACACCATATATTTT
CATSREGASGNTIYF
>15|-|TRBJ2-2|TRBV7-2|-
TGTGCCAGCAGCTTTTTCGTAGGGGACACCGGGGAGCTGTTTTTT
CASSFFVGDTGELFF
>13|-|TRBJ2-7|TRBV6-2/TRBV6-3|-
TGTGCCAGCAGTTACCTTACATCCTACGAGCAGTACTTC
CASSYLTSYEQYF
>19|TRBD2|TRBJ2-7|TRBV4-1|-
TGCGCCAGCAGCCAAGAAATGGTCGGCTGGCGGGAGAGGTCCTACGAGCAGTACTTC
CASSQEMVGWRERSYEQYF
>14|-|TRBJ1-1|TRBV5-5|-
TGTGCCAGCAGATTCCAGGTTACGTCCACTGAAGCTTTCTTT
CASRFQVTSTEAFF
>17|TRBD2|TRBJ2-1|TRBV5-1|-
TGCGCCAGCAGCTTGGCCGGGGTGCTAGCGGGTGGGAATGAGCAGTTCTTC
CASSLAGVLAGGNEQFF
>14|-|TRBJ1-5|TRBV2|-
TGTGCCAGCAGCTTAAACAGGGTCCACCAGCCCCAGCATTTT
CASSLNRVHQPQHF
>11|-|TRBJ1-3|TRBV12-3/TRBV12-4|-
TGTGCCAGCAGTCCCGTTGACACCATATATTTT
CASSPVDTIYF